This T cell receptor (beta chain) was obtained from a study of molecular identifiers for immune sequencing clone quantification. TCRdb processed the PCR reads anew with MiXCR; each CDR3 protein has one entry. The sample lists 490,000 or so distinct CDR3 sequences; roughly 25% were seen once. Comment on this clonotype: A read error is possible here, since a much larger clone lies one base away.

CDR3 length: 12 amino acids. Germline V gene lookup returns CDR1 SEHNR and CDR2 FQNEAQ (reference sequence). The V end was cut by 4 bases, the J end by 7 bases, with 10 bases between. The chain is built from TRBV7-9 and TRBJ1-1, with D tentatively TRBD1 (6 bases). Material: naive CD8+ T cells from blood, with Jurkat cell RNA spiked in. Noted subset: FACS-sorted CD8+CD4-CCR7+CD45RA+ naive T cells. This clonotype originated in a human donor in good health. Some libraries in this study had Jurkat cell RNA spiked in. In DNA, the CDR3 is TGTGCCAGCAGCTGGTCAGGGGTTGAAGCTTTCTTT. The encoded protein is CASSWSGVEAFF.